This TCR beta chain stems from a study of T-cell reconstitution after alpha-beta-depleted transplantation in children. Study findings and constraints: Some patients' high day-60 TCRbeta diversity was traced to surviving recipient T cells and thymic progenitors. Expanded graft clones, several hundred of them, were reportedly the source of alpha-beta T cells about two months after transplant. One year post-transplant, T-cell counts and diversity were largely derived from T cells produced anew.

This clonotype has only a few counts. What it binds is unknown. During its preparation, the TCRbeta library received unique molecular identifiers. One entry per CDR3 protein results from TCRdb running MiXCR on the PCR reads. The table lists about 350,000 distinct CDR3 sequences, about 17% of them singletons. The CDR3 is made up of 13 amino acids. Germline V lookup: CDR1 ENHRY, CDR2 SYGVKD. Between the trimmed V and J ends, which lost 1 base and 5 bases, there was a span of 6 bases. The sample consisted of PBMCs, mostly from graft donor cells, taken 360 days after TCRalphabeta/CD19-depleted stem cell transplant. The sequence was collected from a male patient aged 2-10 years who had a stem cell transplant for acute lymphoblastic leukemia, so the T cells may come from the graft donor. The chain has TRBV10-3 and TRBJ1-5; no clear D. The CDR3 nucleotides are TGTGCCATCAGTGAGTTCCAGGATCAGCCCCAGCATTTT. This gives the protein CAISEFQDQPQHF.